One and the same sample provided the 8 T cell receptor beta chains below, sequenced in a study of blood T cell repertoires in COVID-19 (dated by TCRdb to about 2020). The library was prepared using the immunoSEQ multiplex PCR assay. TCRdb carries this immuneACCESS record with in-frame sequences only. Its versions omit some clonotypes, under half of them owing to an unresolved V gene in the studies checked, with the rest unexplained. In this sample the table shows about 260,000 clones, 84% of which occur a single time. The ten largest account for less than 2% of the sample. Input material: peripheral blood. The receptors originated from a woman in her 40s who had recovered from COVID-19.

This clone was observed a handful of times. The chain carries TRBV29-1 and TRBJ2-1; unclear D gene. Germline V CDR1 and CDR2: SQVTM, ANQGSEA. Trimming removed 0 bases at V and 7 bases at J, with 4 bases between. This CDR3 has 11 residues. CDR3 sequence reads: CSVEDLNEQFF. CDR3 DNA: TGCAGCGTTGAAGATCTTAATGAGCAGTTCTTC.

This sequence joins TRBV28 and TRBJ2-6; D uncertain. The CDR3 has 15 residues. The V end was cut by 3 bases, the J end by 0 bases, with 6 bases between. CDR1 is MDHEN and CDR2 is SYDVKM in the germline V gene. CDR3 nucleotide sequence: TGTGCCAGCAGTTTGATCAGCTCTGGGGCCAACGTCCTGACTTTC. This gives the protein CASSLISSGANVLTF.

This chain joins TRBV19 and TRBJ1-2, with TRBD1 as a possible D gene (6 bases). This CDR3 contains 12 residues. In germline, CDR1 is LNHDA, CDR2 SQIVND (reference sequence). V was pared by 7 bases and J by 8 bases, with 14 bases between. DNA of the CDR3: TGTGCCAGTAAATTAGGGGGTGGCGGCTACACCTTC. It translates to CASKLGGGGYTF. The whole variable domain, remainder taken from reference TRBV19 and TRBJ1-2, is DGGITQSPKYLFRKEGQNVTLSCEQNLNHDAMYWYRQDPGQGLRLIYYSQIVNDFQKGDIAEGYSVSREKKESFPLTVTSAQKNPTAFYLCASKLGGGGYTFGSGTRLTVV.

This rearrangement joins TRBV28 to TRBJ2-5; tentative D call: TRBD1 (5 bases). This CDR3 has 14 amino acids. Looked up from germline, CDR1 is MDHEN and CDR2 is SYDVKM. Trimming shortened V by 6 bases and J by 0 bases, and 11 bases separated the two germline ends. The CDR3 DNA follows: TGTGCCAGCAGCCAGACAGATTACCAAGAGACCCAGTACTTC. Its translation is CASSQTDYQETQYF.

The V call is TRBV19, the J call TRBJ1-2; D perhaps matches TRBD1 (6 bases). Trimming took 5 bases from V and 2 from J, leaving 18 bases between them. The CDR3 contains 16 residues. Germline lookup yields CDR1 LNHDA and CDR2 SQIVND (reference sequence). The CDR3 DNA reads as TGTGCCAGTAGTTTGGCAGGGGTCCACAGGAACTATGGCTACACCTTC. This encodes CASSLAGVHRNYGYTF.

V and J are TRBV10-3 and TRBJ1-1, with D unresolved. V was cut by 1 base and J by 1 base, with 7 bases left in between. Looked up from germline, CDR1 is ENHRY and CDR2 is SYGVKD. The CDR3 extends over 14 amino acids. The CDR3 sequence: CAISEWQENTEAFF. CDR3 DNA: TGTGCCATCAGTGAGTGGCAGGAGAACACTGAAGCTTTCTTT.

J is TRBJ1-6 and V is TRBV7-8; no reliable D call. The germline CDR1 and CDR2 sequences are SGHVS and FQNEAQ. The CDR3 covers 15 residues. Trimming pared 2 bases from V and 8 bases from J, leaving 13 bases between. CDR3 nucleotide sequence: TGTGCCAGCAGCTTACTTAATCTCCCCGATTCACCCCTCCACTTT. It codes for CASSLLNLPDSPLHF.

The V and J genes are TRBV24-1 and TRBJ1-4; the match to TRBD1 covers 9 bases. V shed 4 bases and J 8 bases; nucleotides not matched to a gene: 4. This CDR3 region has 14 residues. Germline CDR1 reads KGHDR; CDR2 reads SFDVKD. In DNA form, the CDR3 reads TGTGCCACCAGTGAGGGGACAGGGAGGGAAAAACTGTTTTTT. It codes for CATSEGTGREKLFF.